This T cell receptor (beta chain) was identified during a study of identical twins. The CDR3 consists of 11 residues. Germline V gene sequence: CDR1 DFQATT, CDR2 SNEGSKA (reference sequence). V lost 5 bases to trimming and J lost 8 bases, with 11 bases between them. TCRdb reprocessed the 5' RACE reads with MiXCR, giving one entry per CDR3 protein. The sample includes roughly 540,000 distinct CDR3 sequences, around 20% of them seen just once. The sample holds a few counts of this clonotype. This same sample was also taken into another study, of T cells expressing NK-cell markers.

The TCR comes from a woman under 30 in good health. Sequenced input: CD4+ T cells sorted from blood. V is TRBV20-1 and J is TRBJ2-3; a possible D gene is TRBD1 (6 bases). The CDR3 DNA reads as TGCAGTGCTTTCACAGGGATTACGCAGTATTTT. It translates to CSAFTGITQYF.